This T cell receptor beta chain emerged from a study of Graves' ophthalmopathy and Graves' hyperthyroidism. Overall study findings and caveats: Blood samples also showed most expanded thyroid clonotypes exceeding 0.001 frequency.

This clonotype was detected ten times or more. What it binds is not known. The V gene's germline CDR1 is SGHAT and CDR2 FQDESV (reference sequence). Trimming took 7 bases from V and 4 from J; bases not matched to a gene: 14. CDR3 length equals 16 residues. CDR3 regions of TCR beta were amplified from RNA transcripts. First-round RT-PCR used HTBI primers; second-round multiplex PCR followed. TCRdb ran MiXCR on the multiplex PCR reads and lists one entry per CDR3 protein. This sample carries just over 600,000 distinct CDR3 sequences, about 20% of them seen once, and the ten largest clones take approximately 7%.

Sequencing was carried out using peripheral blood. This sequence was found in a woman aged 18-29 years with stable Graves' hyperthyroidism. Some clones in this sample may be carry-over from other donors' samples. The genes are TRBV11-1 and TRBJ2-7; 9 bases line up with TRBD2. DNA of the CDR3: TGTGCCAGCACCGAGGGAGGCCTAGCGGGGCGTTACGAGCAGTACTTC. Encoded protein: CASTEGGLAGRYEQYF.